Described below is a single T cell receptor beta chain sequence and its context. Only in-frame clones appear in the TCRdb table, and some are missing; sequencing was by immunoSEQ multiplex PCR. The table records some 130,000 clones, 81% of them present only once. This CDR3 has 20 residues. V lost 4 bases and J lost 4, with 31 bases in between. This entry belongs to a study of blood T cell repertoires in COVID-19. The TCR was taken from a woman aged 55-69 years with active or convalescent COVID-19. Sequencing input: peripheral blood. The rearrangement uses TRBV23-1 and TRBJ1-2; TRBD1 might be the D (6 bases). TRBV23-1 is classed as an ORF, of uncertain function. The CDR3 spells CASSPLLDSKLYKLPYGYTF. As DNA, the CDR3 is TGCGCCAGCAGTCCATTATTGGACAGCAAGCTTTATAAACTGCCCTATGGCTACACCTTC.